Below are 9 T cell receptor beta chains sequenced from a single sample in a study of brain T cells in children with intractable seizures. Clones were read by immunoSEQ multiplex PCR, and TCRdb kept only the in-frame ones, dropping some. The sample has about 80,000 clones, 90% to 95% seen once; the top ten hold 24%. The sequenced sample was peripheral blood, obtained at surgery. These receptor sequences come from a girl aged 2 to 9 with Rasmussen encephalitis and intractable seizures.

The chain is built from TRBV24-1 and TRBJ1-1; D is ambiguous. The germline V gene encodes CDR1 KGHDR and CDR2 SFDVKD. The CDR3 runs to 11 residues. Trimming left V 7 bases short and J 10 bases short, with 12 bases between. This chain's CDR3 is CATRAENRAFF. For the CDR3, the DNA is TGTGCCACCAGGGCCGAAAATAGAGCTTTCTTT.

V and J are TRBV5-4 and TRBJ2-3; 7 bases align to TRBD2. Trimming cost V 0 bases and J 4 bases; bases outside gene matches: 5. The CDR3 length is 15 residues. Germline CDR1 and CDR2: SGHNT and YYREEE (reference sequence). CDR3 region: CASSLVPGRADTQYF. In DNA form, the CDR3 reads TGTGCCAGCAGCTTGGTACCAGGGAGGGCAGATACGCAGTATTTT.

CDR3 loop: CASSFTRPGQGSIEQFF. In nucleotides, the CDR3 is TGTGCCAGCAGTTTTACGCGCCCGGGACAGGGGAGTATTGAGCAGTTCTTC. V usage is TRBV27 and J usage is TRBJ2-1, with 10 bases lining up with TRBD1. Losses at the gene ends were 3 bases for V and 9 bases for J; bases not matched to a gene: 14. There are 17 residues in the CDR3. The germline CDR1 and CDR2 sequences are MNHEY and SMNVEV (reference sequence).

This chain connects TRBV7-9 to TRBJ2-7; a weak D match, TRBD2 (6 bases). Germline V gives CDR1 SEHNR, CDR2 FQNEAQ (reference sequence). Trimming removed 5 bases from V and 2 bases from J, with 13 bases in between. This CDR3 contains 14 residues. The CDR3 DNA sequence: TGTGCCAGCAGCCCAGCGGGTTTCACCTACGAGCAGTACTTC. This sequence encodes CASSPAGFTYEQYF.

This sequence joins TRBV3-1 (or the pseudogene TRBV3-2) and TRBJ1-3; D is undetermined. The CDR3 totals 15 residues. Germline V gives CDR1 LGHDT, CDR2 YNNKEL (reference sequence). V was trimmed by 4 bases and J by 0 bases, leaving 10 bases between them. The CDR3 reads CASSPRRSSGNTIYF. The CDR3 region has the DNA TGTGCCAGCAGCCCCCGGAGGAGCTCTGGAAACACCATATATTTT.

The chain is built from TRBV19 and TRBJ2-7, with 7 bases matching TRBD1. Germline V gene sequence: CDR1 LNHDA, CDR2 SQIVND (reference sequence). Trimming at V came to 4 bases and at J to 4 bases, leaving 10 bases not matched to a gene. The CDR3 runs to 15 residues. The chain's CDR3 is CASSTTTGSLYEQYF. For the CDR3, the DNA is TGTGCCAGTAGTACCACGACAGGGTCTTTGTACGAGCAGTACTTC.

This chain joins TRBV11-2 and TRBJ1-3, with TRBD1 matching over 7 bases. This CDR3 is built from 15 residues. Per the germline V gene, CDR1 is SGHAT and CDR2 is FQNNGV. V was clipped by 6 bases and J by 0 bases; unmatched bases: 5. CDR3 loop: CASSSTGDSGNTIYF. The CDR3 region has the DNA TGTGCCAGCAGTTCTACAGGGGACTCTGGAAACACCATATATTTT.

CDR3 sequence: CASSVRRSNEQFF. The CDR3, as DNA: TGTGCCAGCAGCGTTCGAAGATCAAATGAGCAGTTCTTC. V is TRBV11-3 and J is TRBJ2-1; D gene uncertain. V gave up 5 bases and J gave up 7 bases, with 12 bases separating them. The CDR3 is 13 amino acids. Germline assignment: CDR1 SGHNT and CDR2 YENEEA.

The chain has TRBV7-6 and TRBJ1-1; TRBD1 matches 12 bases. CDR3 length: 16 amino acids. Germline V gives CDR1 SGHVS, CDR2 FNYEAQ. V dropped 0 bases and J dropped 6; count of bases not matched to a gene: 5. This chain's CDR3 is CASSLAGTGGASEAFF. DNA for the CDR3: TGTGCCAGCAGCTTAGCGGGGACAGGGGGCGCATCTGAAGCTTTCTTT.